The rows below give T cell receptor beta chains drawn from one sample of a study of blood T cell repertoires in COVID-19. Profiling relied on immunoSEQ multiplex PCR, and the TCRdb table lists in-frame clones only, not all of them. The profile covers over 150,000 clones, with about four fifths appearing a single time and around 12% taken by the ten largest. Sequencing was carried out using peripheral blood. The source of these receptors is an elderly woman with COVID-19, enrolled during active disease. CDR3s include the opening cysteine and the closing phenylalanine or tryptophan. The order of the fields is V gene, J gene, D gene, clone size, CDR3 DNA, CDR3 protein. The D gene is left open where the match is weak. The listing skips clone size in some rows; elsewhere it reads once, few, many or a size class.

>TRBV5-4|TRBJ2-5|.|.
TGTGCCAGCAGCGCAGAGGGGGGGTACCAAGAGACCCAGTACTTC
CASSAEGGYQETQYF
>TRBV5-5|TRBJ2-1|TRBD2|.
TGTGCCAGCAGCCCCGGGGGGGGAGGGCCGTTGGATGAGCAGTTCTTC
CASSPGGGGPLDEQFF
>TRBV9|TRBJ2-1|TRBD2|.
TGTGCCAGCAGCGTAGAACTAGCGGGAGTCAATGAGCAGTTCTTC
CASSVELAGVNEQFF
>TRBV27|TRBJ1-2|.|.
TGTGCCAGCTCTAGAGCAGGGGACGGTGGCTACACCTTC
CASSRAGDGGYTF
>TRBV2|TRBJ2-6|TRBD2|.
TGTGCCAGCAGTGAAGGGCTAGCGGGAGATGGGGCCAACGTCCTGACTTTC
CASSEGLAGDGANVLTF
>TRBV28|TRBJ2-7|TRBD2|.
TGTGCCAGCAGTTCACCGCGGGCTAGCGGGAGCCCCAGATACGAGCAGTACTTC
CASSSPRASGSPRYEQYF
>TRBV10-3|TRBJ2-1|TRBD2|.
TGTGCCATCAGTGAGCGGGGTAGCGGGAGGGCCAAAAATGAGCAGTTCTTC
CAISERGSGRAKNEQFF
>TRBV10-3|TRBJ2-1|TRBD2|.
TGTGCCATCAAGGCGGGAGGAGGATACAATGAGCAGTTCTTC
CAIKAGGGYNEQFF
>TRBV5-6|TRBJ2-1|.|.
TGTGCCAGCAGCTTGTACGTTCAGGACAATAACAATGAGCAGTTCTTC
CASSLYVQDNNNEQFF
>TRBV9|TRBJ2-2|TRBD2|few
TGTGCCAGCAGCCCTAGTGAGACTAGCGGGGCGAACACCGGGGAGCTGTTTTTT
CASSPSETSGANTGELFF
>TRBV11-3|TRBJ2-5|TRBD1|.
TGTGCCAGCAGCTTAGAATTTGATCCCGACAGGGGATGGGAGACCCAGTACTTC
CASSLEFDPDRGWETQYF
>TRBV10-3|TRBJ2-1|TRBD2|.
TGTGCCATCAGCTTAGCGGGAGGCGAGCAGTTCTTC
CAISLAGGEQFF
>TRBV15|TRBJ2-1|TRBD2|.
TGTGCCACCAGCGGGGACTATCCGAGCTCCTACAATGAGCAGTTCTTC
CATSGDYPSSYNEQFF
>TRBV11-2|TRBJ2-7|TRBD2|.
TGTGCCAGCAGCTTAGTGGTTAGCGGGATAGATCGCGAGCAGTACTTC
CASSLVVSGIDREQYF
>TRBV6-5|TRBJ1-1|.|.
TGTGCCAGCATCGAAGGGGTCATGAACACTGAAGCTTTCTTT
CASIEGVMNTEAFF
>TRBV9|TRBJ2-5|TRBD2|once
TGTGCCAGCAGCGTAGACGACGGGGGGGCGACGGAGACCCAGTACTTC
CASSVDDGGATETQYF
>TRBV7-9|TRBJ2-3|TRBD2|.
TGTGCCAGCAGCGTCCCACCGCTAGCGGAGGCCACAGATACGCAGTATTTT
CASSVPPLAEATDTQYF
>TRBV6-5|TRBJ1-1|TRBD1|.
TGTGCCAGCAGTCCACGACAGGGGAACACTGAAGCTTTCTTT
CASSPRQGNTEAFF
>TRBV4-2|TRBJ1-3|.|.
TGTGCCAGCAGCCAAGATCCCGCAGGGCCCGTTGGAAACACCATATATTTT
CASSQDPAGPVGNTIYF
>TRBV28|TRBJ1-2|TRBD1|few
TGTGCCAGCAGTTACAGGGGTGGGTATGGCTACACCTTC
CASSYRGGYGYTF
>TRBV19|TRBJ1-5|TRBD1|few
TGTGCCAGTAGTGGCTGGGACAGTTATAGCAATCAGCCCCAGCATTTT
CASSGWDSYSNQPQHF
>TRBV11-1|TRBJ1-1|TRBD1|.
TGTGCCAGCAGCTCCCGTCACAGGGGCCACGACACTGAAGCTTTCTTT
CASSSRHRGHDTEAFF
>TRBV6-5|TRBJ2-7|.|.
TGTGCCAGCAGACGGGACAACACCTACGAGCAGTACTTC
CASRRDNTYEQYF
>TRBV7-6|TRBJ2-5|TRBD2|.
TGTGCCAGCAGCCCCACGGGACTAGGGGAAGAGACCCAGTACTTC
CASSPTGLGEETQYF
>TRBV3-1/TRBV3-2|TRBJ1-2|.|.
TGTGCCAGCAGCCACTGGCAGGGGCCAGCCGGCTACACCTTC
CASSHWQGPAGYTF
>TRBV4-1|TRBJ1-1|.|.
TGCGCCAGCAGCCCTATAAGGGGGATTGAAGCTTTCTTT
CASSPIRGIEAFF
>TRBV5-5|TRBJ1-6|.|.
TGTGCCAGCAGCTTGCGCTATCCCGGAGATTCACCCCTCCACTTT
CASSLRYPGDSPLHF
>TRBV6-4|TRBJ2-3|TRBD2|.
TGTGCCAGCAGTGCAGCGGGGGGGCCATTGGATACGCAGTATTTT
CASSAAGGPLDTQYF
>TRBV9|TRBJ2-1|.|.
TGTGCCAGCAGCGTCTCGGACAGCAATGAGCAGTTCTTC
CASSVSDSNEQFF
>TRBV7-6|TRBJ1-6|TRBD1|few
TGTGCCAGCAGCTTAACGACAGGGCTGAGGTATAATTCACCCCTCCACTTT
CASSLTTGLRYNSPLHF
>TRBV3-1/TRBV3-2|TRBJ2-1|.|once
TGTGCCAGCAGCCAGAGCTCCTACAATGAGCAGTTCTTC
CASSQSSYNEQFF
>TRBV7-6|TRBJ2-2|.|few
TGTGCCAGCAGCTCGACGACAGACGGCACCGGGGAGCTGTTTTTT
CASSSTTDGTGELFF
>TRBV5-1|TRBJ2-1|TRBD2|.
TGCGCCAGCAGCTCCCGGGAGGGCGGGGTCTACAATGAGCAGTTCTTC
CASSSREGGVYNEQFF
>TRBV5-1|TRBJ2-2|TRBD2|.
TGCGCCAGCAGCTTGGGGACTAGCGGGAGGGTGATCGCGAACACCGGGGAGCTGTTTTTT
CASSLGTSGRVIANTGELFF
>TRBV6-5|TRBJ2-7|.|.
TGTGCCAGCAGCCGTATCCGGGACACTAACTACGAGCAGTACTTC
CASSRIRDTNYEQYF
>TRBV6-2/TRBV6-3|TRBJ2-4|TRBD1|.
TGTGCCAGCAGCCCCGGGACAGGGATGGTTCAGTACTTC
CASSPGTGMVQYF
>TRBV29-1|TRBJ2-2|TRBD2|.
TGCAGCGTTGCGGGAGGGAACACCGGGGAGCTGTTTTTT
CSVAGGNTGELFF
>TRBV27|TRBJ1-2|TRBD1|.
TGTGCCAGCAGTCTCGGGACAGGCCCTTCCCATGGCTACACCTTC
CASSLGTGPSHGYTF
>TRBV29-1|TRBJ1-1|TRBD1|.
TGCAGCGCCTCGGACAGGGAAAACACTGAAGCTTTCTTT
CSASDRENTEAFF
>TRBV28|TRBJ1-1|.|once
TGTGCCAGCAGCCTCGTCCGGGGAGGCACTGAAGCTTTCTTT
CASSLVRGGTEAFF
>TRBV7-2|TRBJ2-3|TRBD1|.
TGTGCCAGCAGCTCGGGACAGGGACGCTTTGCTAGCACAGATACGCAGTATTTT
CASSSGQGRFASTDTQYF
>TRBV5-6|TRBJ2-7|.|.
TGTGCCAGCAGCAACTACTACGAGCAGTACTTC
CASSNYYEQYF
>TRBV5-5|TRBJ1-3|TRBD1|.
TGTGCCAGCAGCTGGGCCGGGACAGGGGGAAACACCATATATTTT
CASSWAGTGGNTIYF
>TRBV7-2|TRBJ1-6|.|.
TGTGCCAGCAGTAAAACAGGGATCCCAGATTCACCCCTCCACTTT
CASSKTGIPDSPLHF
>TRBV3-1/TRBV3-2|TRBJ2-5|TRBD2|once
TGTGCCAGCAGCCTAACTAGCGGGGGGGCGGGAGAGACCCAGTACTTC
CASSLTSGGAGETQYF
>TRBV4-1|TRBJ2-2|TRBD2|.
TGCGCCAGCAGCCAACCGACTAGCGGCGGGGAGCTGTTTTTT
CASSQPTSGGELFF
>TRBV27|TRBJ1-2|.|.
TGTGCCAGCAGAACCGGTTATGGCTACACCTTC
CASRTGYGYTF